Shown below are 21 T cell receptor beta chains from a single sample sequenced in a study of molecular identifiers for immune sequencing clone quantification. From the PCR reads, TCRdb called clonotypes with MiXCR, one entry per CDR3 protein. The sample has hundreds of thousands of distinct CDR3 sequences, about 25% seen once. The source material was naive CD8+ T cells from blood, with Jurkat cell RNA spiked in. Sample subset: FACS-sorted CD8+CD4-CCR7+CD45RA+ naive T cells. The receptor set was obtained from a human donor in good health. Some libraries in this study had Jurkat cell RNA spiked in.

This clonotype was observed a handful of times. The chain recombines TRBV19 with TRBJ1-1; D gene uncertain. The CDR3 has 15 residues. The germline V gene has CDR1 LNHDA and CDR2 SQIVND (reference sequence). Trimming stripped 6 bases from V and 2 bases from J, with 16 bases between. This chain's CDR3 is CASRLGSRANTEAFF. Written as DNA, the CDR3 is TGTGCCAGTAGGCTGGGAAGTCGGGCAAACACTGAAGCTTTCTTT.

About this clonotype: This may be a read error: a much more frequent sequence differs by one nucleotide. The rearrangement joins TRBV2 to TRBJ1-2, with 7 nucleotides matching TRBD1. V trimming: 8 bases; J trimming: 3 bases; junction bases outside the gene matches: 3. Germline V gives CDR1 SNHLY, CDR2 FYNNEI. This CDR3 has 12 amino acids. The CDR3 nucleotides read TGTGCCAGCGCAGGGACAGACTATGGCTACACCTTC. The encoded protein is CASAGTDYGYTF.

This clonotype was seen repeatedly, ten times or more. This chain joins TRBV5-6 and TRBJ2-7; 9 bases fit TRBD2. V trimming: 4 bases; J trimming: 3 bases; junction bases outside the gene matches: 5. CDR3 length: 14 amino acids. Germline V CDR1 and CDR2: SGHDT, YYEEEE. The chain's CDR3 is CASSIAGDLYEQYF. In DNA, the CDR3 is TGTGCCAGCAGCATAGCGGGGGACCTCTACGAGCAGTACTTC.

The chain combines TRBV10-3 with TRBJ1-2; 7 positions match TRBD1. Looked up from germline, CDR1 is ENHRY and CDR2 is SYGVKD. This CDR3 has 13 amino acids. With 6 bases clipped from V and 3 bases from J, the junction kept 4 bases outside the gene matches. In nucleotides, the CDR3 is TGTGCCATCAGACCCACAGGGGACTATGGCTACACCTTC. It encodes CAIRPTGDYGYTF.

This clonotype was observed a few times. J is TRBJ2-7 and V is TRBV7-9; 10 bases map to TRBD2. Germline values: CDR1 SEHNR, CDR2 FQNEAQ (reference sequence). V shed 5 bases and J 4 bases; nucleotides not matched to a gene: 11. The length of the CDR3 is 16 residues. The CDR3 DNA sequence: TGTGCCAGCAGCCCCCAGCAAATAGCGGGAGGTTACGAGCAGTACTTC. It translates to CASSPQQIAGGYEQYF.

On this clonotype: This may be a read error, as it is one base from a much larger clone. The V gene is TRBV27, the J gene TRBJ2-3; D is uncertain. Germline CDR1 MNHEY, CDR2 SMNVEV (reference sequence). Trimming cost V 7 bases and J 7 bases, with 21 bases left between them. The CDR3 runs 15 residues. CDR3 nucleotide sequence: TGTGCCAGCAACCCAGTGGAAGGCCGCGTGTATACGCAGTATTTT. This encodes CASNPVEGRVYTQYF.

Notes on this clonotype: This could be a read error, since a much larger clone is one nucleotide away. The chain uses TRBV28 and TRBJ1-1; D is unclear. The CDR3 is made up of 13 amino acids. The germline V gene encodes CDR1 MDHEN and CDR2 SYDVKM. CDR3 nucleotides: TGTGCCAGCAGTTTAGGCTGGAACACTGAAGCTCTCTTT. Translation gives CASSLGWNTEALF.

For this clonotype: A read error may be the cause here, since a much bigger clone is one base away. The chain employs TRBV11-2 and TRBJ2-1; D may be TRBD1 (5 bases). CDR3 length: 14 amino acids. Germline V gene lookup returns CDR1 SGHAT and CDR2 FQNNGV. The chain's CDR3 is CACSLASQGNEQFF. For the CDR3, the DNA is TGTGCCTGCAGCTTAGCCTCGCAGGGCAATGAGCAGTTCTTC.

At least ten counts were recorded for this clonotype. This chain connects TRBV20-1 to TRBJ2-2, with D perhaps given as TRBD1 or TRBD2 (5 bases each). Germline lookup yields CDR1 DFQATT and CDR2 SNEGSKA (reference sequence). The CDR3 extends over 13 amino acids. The V and J ends lost 2 bases and 6 bases respectively, with 10 bases between them. CDR3 residues: CSARTRGAGELFF. In nucleotides, the CDR3 is TGCAGTGCTAGAACTAGGGGCGCCGGGGAGCTGTTTTTT.

Note on this clonotype: Just one base apart from a much larger clone, this may be a read error. The chain combines TRBV21-1 with TRBJ2-3; TRBD1, the D gene given by the table, was not confirmed from the DNA. TRBV21-1 is a pseudogene segment. This CDR3 has 22 amino acids. This CDR3 reads CASSKVSLPPGGSQGYTGTQYF. In DNA form, the CDR3 reads TGTGCCAGCAGCAAAGTTTCCTTACCCCCGGGAGGAAGCCAGGGGTACACAGGTACGCAGTATTTT.

At least ten counts were recorded for this clonotype. The V gene is TRBV13, the J gene TRBJ2-5, with TRBD2 matching over 14 bases. This CDR3 is 17 amino acids long. The V and J ends lost 5 bases and 2 bases, in that order; junction bases with no gene match: 7. CDR1 is PRHDT, CDR2 FYEKMQ, per germline (reference sequence). CDR3 in amino acids: CASSPGLAGAEQETQYF. DNA of the CDR3: TGTGCCAGCAGCCCGGGACTAGCGGGAGCGGAGCAAGAGACCCAGTACTTC.

This chain joins TRBV7-6 and TRBJ2-7; 10 positions agree with TRBD2. The CDR3 consists of 18 residues. Trimming at V came to 0 bases and at J to 6 bases, leaving 14 bases not matched to a gene. From germline, CDR1 is SGHVS and CDR2 FNYEAQ. The CDR3 protein is CASSLAEYSGGFRGEQYF. The CDR3 nucleotides read TGTGCCAGCAGCTTAGCGGAGTATAGCGGGGGGTTCCGGGGCGAGCAGTACTTC.

This clonotype was picked up many times. The chain joins TRBV19 to TRBJ2-7; 7 bases are a match to TRBD1. There are 15 residues in the CDR3. Looked up from germline, CDR1 is LNHDA and CDR2 is SQIVND (reference sequence). J was trimmed by 0 bases and V by 5 bases; bases with no gene match: 7. CDR3 sequence reads: CASSARDSLSYEQYF. The DNA of the CDR3 is TGTGCCAGTAGTGCCCGGGACAGCCTCTCCTACGAGCAGTACTTC.

This chain uses TRBV4-1 with TRBJ2-3; perhaps TRBD1 as D (5 bases). The CDR3 contains 15 residues. Germline assignment: CDR1 MGHRA and CDR2 YSYEKL. Between the trimmed V and J ends, which lost 3 bases and 3 bases, there was a span of 13 bases. CDR3 nucleotides: TGCGCCAGCAGCCAGACAGAGCTAGTAACAGATACGCAGTATTTT. Its translation: CASSQTELVTDTQYF.

With respect to this clonotype: This may be a read error, as it is one base from a much larger clone. V and J are TRBV20-1 and TRBJ2-3; 8 bases agree with TRBD2. V was pared by 5 bases and J by 2 bases, with 15 bases of the junction left unmatched. This CDR3 contains 17 residues. Looked up from germline, CDR1 is DFQATT and CDR2 is SNEGSKA (reference sequence). Here the CDR3 reads CSALDPSEREPTDTQYF. Here the CDR3 DNA reads TGCAGTGCTCTTGACCCCTCAGAGCGGGAGCCCACAGATACGCAGTATTTT.

This clonotype has just a few counts. V is TRBV29-1 and J is TRBJ2-1; 10 bases match TRBD2. Germline CDR1 is SQVTM and CDR2 is ANQGSEA. This CDR3 comprises 14 residues. The V gene end was trimmed by 7 bases and the J gene end by 7 bases; junction bases not matched to a gene: 10. The chain's CDR3 is CSANGLAVGNEQFF. The CDR3 DNA sequence: TGCAGCGCTAATGGACTAGCGGTAGGGAATGAGCAGTTCTTC.

This clonotype was counted at least ten times. The rearrangement links TRBV30 to TRBJ2-7; no firm D call. The V end was cut by 2 bases, the J end by 2 bases, with 10 bases between. The CDR3 length is 13 residues. Germline values: CDR1 GTSNPN, CDR2 SVGIG (reference sequence). CDR3 coding DNA: TGTGCCTGGAGTTTGGGTGGAACCTACGAGCAGTACTTC. As protein: CAWSLGGTYEQYF.

For this clonotype: The germline gene is not matched at one end of the junction; a read error may be the cause. The V call is TRBV15, the J call TRBJ2-1; 7 nucleotides match TRBD2. The CDR3 sequence is 16 residues long. Germline assignment: CDR1 LNHNV and CDR2 YYDKDF (reference sequence). The CDR3, as DNA: TGTGCCACCAGCAGACCCACCGGACTAGGAGACAATGAGCAGTCCTTC. Encoded protein: CATSRPTGLGDNEQSF.

This clonotype was detected many times. This rearrangement joins TRBV25-1 to TRBJ2-3; D might be TRBD2 (5 bases). This CDR3 region has 12 residues. V was cut by 8 bases and J by 4 bases, with 10 bases left in between. CDR1 and CDR2 from the germline V gene are MGHDK and SYGVNS. The CDR3 spells CASGWRPDTQYF. CDR3 in DNA: TGTGCCAGCGGCTGGAGGCCAGATACGCAGTATTTT.

The gene calls are TRBV30 and TRBJ1-1; perhaps TRBD1 as D (5 bases). V was clipped by 0 bases and J by 4 bases, with 12 bases between them. The CDR3 contains 14 residues. Per the germline V gene, CDR1 is GTSNPN and CDR2 is SVGIG (reference sequence). The CDR3 coding sequence is TGTGCCTGGAGTGTACAGGTGGACTTCACTGAAGCTTTCTTT. It translates to CAWSVQVDFTEAFF.

About this clonotype itself: Lacking the conserved final phenylalanine or tryptophan, this CDR3 likely reflects a read error. The limits of the CDR3 on the DNA are not certain, so only TCRdb's listed CDR3 is given. V is TRBV7-2 and J is TRBJ1-1; no DNA check was done on the table's D call, TRBD1. The CDR3 is 14 amino acids long, termini counted. Germline assignment: CDR1 SGHTA and CDR2 FQGNSA. CDR3 sequence reads: CPSSTDTGWTEAFI.